This T cell receptor (beta chain) comes out of a study of CD8 T cells in Susac syndrome. Study-level results: That the number of individuals in its TCR sequencing and HLA analysis was relatively small was acknowledged by the study.

The authors reverse transcribed 0.5 to 1 ug RNA with random hexamers. Across 54 Vbeta and 13 Jbeta, TCR beta CDR3 was amplified with immunoSEQ multiplex PCR. TCRdb ran MiXCR on the immunoSEQ multiplex PCR reads and lists one entry per CDR3 protein. The sample has 180,000 or so distinct CDR3 sequences; over 85% are singletons. About this clonotype: Antigen: not known. The junction departs from the called germline gene at one end, perhaps through a read error.

This CDR3 spans 9 amino acids. The source material was CD4+ T cells from PBMCs. The chain uses TRBV23-1 and TRBJ1-4, with no clear D. TRBV23-1 is identified as an open reading frame with a role that is uncertain. This sequence originates from a human donor in good health. CDR3 in amino acids: CASSLERIF. CDR3 bases: TGCGCCAGCAGTCTAGAGAGGATTTTT.